The clone carrying this T cell receptor beta chain occurred once. In the original analysis: Estimates of nucleated cell counts were drawn from the amplification of reference gene primers. Sequenced by immunoSEQ multiplex PCR; TCRdb stores in-frame clones only, minus some. V and J calls and clone size are as listed in that table; D and trimming were resolved from the DNA. The profile shows around 180,000 clones, about 83% of them singletons. Looked up from germline, CDR1 is LGHNA and CDR2 is YSLEER. V lost 1 base to trimming and J lost 0 bases, with 10 bases between them. CDR3 size: 16 residues. The data derive from a study of blood T cell repertoires in COVID-19.

The origin of this receptor is a human donor in a cohort sampled during active COVID-19. The chain couples TRBV4-3 to TRBJ2-1, with D hard to call. The sample comprised peripheral blood. This CDR3 reads CASSQVHQSSYNEQFF. The CDR3 DNA is TGCGCCAGCAGCCAAGTACACCAAAGCTCCTACAATGAGCAGTTCTTC.